Presented here are 32 T cell receptor beta chains from one specimen sequenced in a study of blood T cells in healthy people across ages. A sample-barcoded 5' primer and a J-beta primer mix were used in a second PCR of about 7 to 12 cycles. Each CDR3 protein is one row after TCRdb ran MiXCR on the 5' RACE reads. The data contain 1.5 million to 2 million distinct CDR3 sequences, about 30% of them seen just once; the ten biggest clones take up less than 9.5%. Sequenced input: blood. The receptor set was obtained from a woman aged 25-40 years in good health.

This clonotype was counted only a few times. The chain is built from TRBV5-6 and TRBJ2-1; possible D gene TRBD2, 5 bases. The germline gives CDR1 SGHDT, CDR2 YYEEEE. The CDR3 totals 15 residues. With 0 bases removed from V and 8 bases from J, the gap between germline ends came to 15 bases. This CDR3 is CASSLVSLGGDEQFF. In nucleotides, the CDR3 is TGTGCCAGCAGCTTGGTATCTCTTGGAGGAGATGAGCAGTTCTTC.

This clonotype came up many times. This rearrangement joins TRBV29-1 to TRBJ2-5, with 9 bases fitting TRBD1. This CDR3 is built from 13 residues. J lost 4 bases, V lost 5 bases, and 5 bases had no gene match. Germline values: CDR1 SQVTM, CDR2 ANQGSEA. The CDR3 DNA follows: TGCAGCGTTCTGGGACAGGGCGGAGAGACCCAGTACTTC. Translating it yields CSVLGQGGETQYF.

On this clonotype itself: A read error is possible here, since a much larger clone lies one base away. The chain employs TRBV7-9 and TRBJ2-1, with D maybe TRBD1 (6 bases). CDR1 and CDR2 from the germline V gene are SEHNR and FQNEAQ (reference sequence). CDR3 length: 15 residues. The germline V and J ends were trimmed by 8 bases and 8 bases, with 22 bases remaining between them. This chain's CDR3 is CASALGHYSDDEQFF. CDR3 in DNA: TGTGCCAGCGCCCTGGGACACTACAGCGACGATGAGCAGTTCTTC. Full variable domain (outside the CDR3, taken from reference TRBV7-9 and TRBJ2-1): DTGVSQNPRHKITKRGQNVTFRCDPISEHNRLYWYRQTLGQGPEFLTYFQNEAQLEKSRLLSDRFSAERPKGSFSTLEIQRTEQGDSAMYLCASALGHYSDDEQFFGPGTRLTVL.

As to this clonotype: An end of the junction differs from the germline gene, which may be a read error. The CDR3 is CAGSTRKQDYNEQFF. CDR3 nucleotide sequence: TGTGCCGGCTCAACACGGAAACAGGACTACAATGAGCAGTTCTTC. The chain is built from TRBV18 and TRBJ2-1, with D perhaps matching TRBD1 (5 bases). CDR1 is KGHSH and CDR2 is LQKENI in the germline V gene. This CDR3 region has 15 residues.

The rearrangement links TRBV4-3 to TRBJ2-5; D is possibly TRBD2 (6 bases). There are 14 residues in the CDR3. The germline V and J ends were trimmed by 0 bases and 5 bases, with 10 bases remaining between them. Looked up from germline, CDR1 is LGHNA and CDR2 is YSLEER. The CDR3 sequence is CASSQDWGTETQYF. CDR3 nucleotides: TGCGCCAGCAGCCAAGATTGGGGGACTGAGACCCAGTACTTC.

This clonotype was observed at least ten times. This chain uses TRBV7-2 with TRBJ2-7; D is uncertain. Germline assignment: CDR1 SGHTA and CDR2 FQGNSA. Between the trimmed V and J ends, which lost 5 bases and 5 bases, there was a span of 10 bases. This CDR3 has 12 residues. CDR3 sequence reads: CASSQMGNEQYF. CDR3 coding DNA: TGTGCCAGCAGCCAAATGGGTAACGAGCAGTACTTC.

Only a few counts were recorded for this clonotype. The rearrangement uses TRBV19 and TRBJ2-5; TRBD2 might be the D (7 bases). V lost 0 bases and J lost 9, with 20 bases in between. Germline V lookup: CDR1 LNHDA, CDR2 SQIVND (reference sequence). The CDR3 is made up of 16 amino acids. The CDR3 sequence is CASSIEAAGSPGAQYF. In DNA, the CDR3 is TGTGCCAGTAGTATAGAAGCAGCGGGATCCCCAGGGGCCCAGTACTTC.

On this clonotype itself: At one end the junction does not follow the germline gene, possibly because of a read error. The rearrangement links TRBV12-3 or TRBV12-4 to TRBJ2-1, with TRBD2 as a possible D gene (5 bases). CDR3 length: 15 residues. CDR3 region: CASSKRSGLYNGQFF. DNA of the CDR3: TGTGCCAGCAGTAAGAGGTCGGGATTATACAATGGGCAGTTCTTC.

The chain uses TRBV20-1 and TRBJ1-1; 9 nucleotides match TRBD1. Losses at the gene ends were 4 bases for V and 3 bases for J; bases not matched to a gene: 3. The CDR3 extends over 13 amino acids. The germline CDR1 and CDR2 sequences are DFQATT and SNEGSKA (reference sequence). The CDR3 here is CSANRGRDTEAFF. The CDR3 DNA sequence: TGCAGTGCTAACAGGGGGCGGGACACTGAAGCTTTCTTT.

The chain links TRBV20-1 to TRBJ2-1; 7 nucleotides line up with TRBD2. Germline CDR1 DFQATT, CDR2 SNEGSKA (reference sequence). The CDR3 contains 15 residues. Unmatched junction bases numbered 12, after V lost 3 bases and J lost 7 bases. CDR3 loop: CSARTLFAGVNEQFF. CDR3 nucleotide sequence: TGCAGTGCTAGGACCCTCTTTGCGGGGGTGAATGAGCAGTTCTTC.

This clonotype has just a few counts. This sequence joins TRBV20-1 and TRBJ2-1; TRBD2 agrees at 7 bases. With 3 bases clipped from V and 0 bases from J, the junction kept 8 bases outside the gene matches. Germline V gene sequence: CDR1 DFQATT, CDR2 SNEGSKA (reference sequence). This CDR3 comprises 16 residues. DNA for the CDR3: TGCAGTGCTAGCGGGGGGAATGTCGACTCCTACAATGAGCAGTTCTTC. As protein: CSASGGNVDSYNEQFF.

This clonotype has a single count. The rearrangement links TRBV3-1 to TRBJ1-1; D is uncertain. This CDR3 is built from 15 residues. V was trimmed by 6 bases and J by 5 bases, leaving 19 bases between them. CDR1 LGHDT and CDR2 YNNKEL come from the germline V gene (reference sequence). CDR3 sequence: CASSQSLDSRTEAFF. The CDR3 bases are TGTGCCAGCAGTCAGTCCCTTGACTCGCGGACTGAAGCTTTCTTT.

This clonotype has only a few counts. The chain combines TRBV12-3 or TRBV12-4 with TRBJ1-2; D gene ambiguous. The CDR3 is made up of 17 amino acids. Between the trimmed V and J ends, which lost 5 bases and 8 bases, there was a span of 27 bases. CDR3 coding DNA: TGTGCCAGCAGTGGCGCCGGTAGTGCGGACCCCACGGGGGGCTACACCTTC. Its protein product is CASSGAGSADPTGGYTF.

This chain uses TRBV12-3 or TRBV12-4 with TRBJ2-1, with 7 bases fitting TRBD2. The V and J ends lost 3 bases and 7 bases, in that order; junction bases with no gene match: 21. The CDR3 is 19 residues long. The CDR3: CASSFSQTPLAGPWNEQFF. Here the CDR3 DNA reads TGTGCCAGCAGTTTCTCCCAGACTCCCTTAGCGGGTCCTTGGAATGAGCAGTTCTTC.

The V gene is TRBV28, the J gene TRBJ2-7, with D possibly matching TRBD1 (6 bases). Germline V lookup: CDR1 MDHEN, CDR2 SYDVKM. The CDR3 consists of 18 residues. V was trimmed by 4 bases and J by 2 bases, leaving 24 bases between them. The CDR3 sequence is CASSYHRVSKGPTYEQYF. CDR3 in DNA: TGTGCCAGCAGTTACCACAGGGTTTCGAAGGGTCCCACCTACGAGCAGTACTTC.

This clonotype has just a few counts. The rearrangement links TRBV9 to TRBJ2-7, with a tentative D call TRBD1 (6 bases). The J call could be wrong; TRBJ2-1 is a better fit for the DNA end. There are 14 residues in the CDR3. CDR1 SGDLS and CDR2 YYNGEE come from the germline V gene. The CDR3 loop reads CASSVADRSYEQFF. CDR3 in DNA: TGTGCCAGCAGCGTAGCCGACAGGAGCTACGAGCAGTTCTTC.

This clonotype was recorded many times. The chain carries TRBV7-3 and TRBJ2-5, with 10 bases identical to TRBD1. V gave up 5 bases and J gave up 3 bases; unmatched junction bases: 3. Per germline, CDR1 SGHTA and CDR2 FQGTGA. The CDR3 runs to 14 residues. The CDR3 DNA follows: TGTGCCAGCAGCCCGACAGGGGGCGAAGAGACCCAGTACTTC. Translation gives CASSPTGGEETQYF.

Worth noting for this clonotype: A read error is possible here, since a much larger clone lies one base away. The chain carries TRBV10-3 and TRBJ2-1; TRBD2 matches at 9 bases. The CDR3 length is 16 residues. Germline V lookup: CDR1 ENHRY, CDR2 SYGVKD. The junction had 9 bases not matched to a gene; V was cut back by 0 bases and J by 9 bases. CDR3 nucleotide sequence: TGTGCCATCAGTGAGTCGAGGGTAGCGGGAGAGGCTGAGCAGTTCTTC. The encoded protein is CAISESRVAGEAEQFF.

This clonotype has more than one count but fewer than ten. The chain employs TRBV29-1 and TRBJ1-2, with D hard to call. Trimming took off 4 bases at V and 7 bases at J, with 10 bases between the two ends. The CDR3 is made up of 11 amino acids. CDR1 is SQVTM and CDR2 is ANQGSEA in the germline V gene. In DNA form, the CDR3 reads TGCAGCGTTGTAAGTGAAGCTGGCTACACCTTC. Amino acid sequence: CSVVSEAGYTF.

Notes on this clonotype: At one end the junction does not follow the germline gene, possibly because of a read error. V gene TRBV4-1 combines with J gene TRBJ1-1; D unresolved. The germline gives CDR1 MGHRA, CDR2 YSYEKL. The CDR3 sequence is 13 residues long. The CDR3 nucleotides are TGCGCCAGCAACCAAGAAAGGCGTAGTGGAGCTTTCTTT. Protein product: CASNQERRSGAFF.

This clonotype appeared many times. The V call is TRBV3-1, the J call TRBJ2-5; maybe TRBD1 (5 bases). Germline V gene data show CDR1 as LGHDT and CDR2 as YNNKEL (reference sequence). This CDR3 spans 14 amino acids. V was shortened by 4 bases and J by 5 bases, with 14 bases between the two germline ends. CDR3 DNA sequence: TGTGCCAGCAGCCTCACCGCCTCAGGGGAGACCCAGTACTTC. Protein sequence: CASSLTASGETQYF.

This clonotype was observed a few times. V gene TRBV7-9 combines with J gene TRBJ2-5, with D perhaps being TRBD1 or TRBD2 (6 bases each). V lost 5 bases and J 0 bases, leaving 16 bases between the germline ends. The CDR3 is made up of 16 amino acids. In germline, CDR1 is SEHNR, CDR2 FQNEAQ (reference sequence). CDR3 nucleotides: TGTGCCAGCAGCCCCCCCGGGGGCCCGTACCAAGAGACCCAGTACTTC. It encodes CASSPPGGPYQETQYF.

This clonotype was observed many times. This chain connects TRBV11-2 to TRBJ2-7, with D uncertain. V lost 5 bases and J 5 bases, leaving 10 bases between the germline ends. Germline CDR1 reads SGHAT; CDR2 reads FQNNGV. The CDR3 sequence is 12 residues long. DNA of the CDR3: TGTGCCAGCAGCGGTACGCTTGACGAGCAGTACTTC. This encodes CASSGTLDEQYF. Based on the CDR3 plus reference TRBV11-2 and TRBJ2-7, the full variable domain is EAGVAQSPRYKIIEKRQSVAFWCNPISGHATLYWYQQILGQGPKLLIQFQNNGVVDDSQLPKDRFSAERLKGVDSTLKIQPAKLEDSAVYLCASSGTLDEQYFGPGTRLTVT.

This clonotype was detected ten times or more. The V gene is TRBV7-9, the J gene TRBJ2-1, with 8 bases fitting TRBD2. The germline V gene has CDR1 SEHNR and CDR2 FQNEAQ (reference sequence). Trimming cost V 5 bases and J 9 bases; bases outside gene matches: 15. The CDR3 has 16 residues. The CDR3 DNA follows: TGTGCCAGCAGCGCAAGGGGGGGCGGGAGGCCTATTGAGCAGTTCTTC. Translated, it gives CASSARGGGRPIEQFF.

The chain has TRBV20-1 and TRBJ2-2, with D possibly TRBD1 on 6 matching bases. This CDR3 has 15 amino acids. V lost 3 bases, J lost 6 bases, and 17 bases lay in between. The V gene's germline CDR1 is DFQATT and CDR2 SNEGSKA (reference sequence). The CDR3 is CSASRGQLDPGELFF. In nucleotides, the CDR3 is TGCAGTGCTAGCCGTGGACAGCTCGACCCCGGGGAGCTGTTTTTT.

The chain has TRBV29-1 and TRBJ1-4, with a weak D call TRBD1 (6 bases). V shed 7 bases and J shed 4 bases, with 19 bases lying between them. Per the germline V gene, CDR1 is SQVTM and CDR2 is ANQGSEA. The CDR3 spans 15 residues. The CDR3 nucleotides read TGCAGCGCCACCAGGAGAGCAGGGGTTAATGAAAAACTGTTTTTT. Its translation: CSATRRAGVNEKLFF.

The J gene is TRBJ1-1, the V gene TRBV15; D call uncertain. From germline, CDR1 is LNHNV and CDR2 YYDKDF (reference sequence). The CDR3 is made up of 15 amino acids. V lost 0 bases and J 1 base, leaving 9 bases between the germline ends. CDR3 DNA sequence: TGTGCCACCAGCAGAGACCCCCAGACGAACACTGAAGCTTTCTTT. Amino acids: CATSRDPQTNTEAFF. The whole variable domain, filled in from reference TRBV15 and TRBJ1-1, reads DAMVIQNPRYQVTQFGKPVTLSCSQTLNHNVMYWYQQKSSQAPKLLFHYYDKDFNNEADTPDNFQSRRPNTSFCFLDIRSPGLGDTAMYLCATSRDPQTNTEAFFGQGTRLTVV.

In the case of this clonotype: This may be a read error: a much more frequent sequence differs by one nucleotide. The rearrangement joins TRBV25-1 to TRBJ2-4; D is perhaps TRBD2 (7 bases). The germline gives CDR1 MGHDK, CDR2 SYGVNS. The CDR3 extends over 17 amino acids. CDR3 region: CASSDLGGGIAKNIEYF. The CDR3 coding sequence is TGTGCCAGCAGTGATCTGGGCGGGGGCATAGCCAAAAACATTGAGTACTTC. The whole variable domain, remainder taken from reference TRBV25-1 and TRBJ2-4, is EADIYQTPRYLVIGTGKKITLECSQTMGHDKMYWYQQDPGMELHLIHYSYGVNSTEKGDLSSESTVSRIRTEHFPLTLESARPSHTSQYLCASSDLGGGIAKNIEYFGAGTRLSVL.

The chain recombines TRBV5-1 with TRBJ2-3, with TRBD2 matching over 9 bases. This CDR3 has 16 amino acids. With 0 bases clipped from V and 5 bases from J, the junction kept 7 bases outside the gene matches. Germline V gene sequence: CDR1 SGHRS, CDR2 YFSETQ. CDR3 sequence: CASSLDGRGGRDTQYF. DNA for the CDR3: TGCGCCAGCAGCTTGGATGGGCGGGGGGGCCGAGATACGCAGTATTTT.

V usage is TRBV9 and J usage is TRBJ1-3; a weak D match, TRBD1 (6 bases). CDR1 and CDR2 (germline): SGDLS, YYNGEE. Trimming took 0 bases from V and 5 from J, leaving 12 bases between them. The CDR3 is made up of 15 amino acids. CDR3 loop: CASSVVPGERNTIYF. CDR3 nucleotides: TGTGCCAGCAGCGTAGTGCCAGGGGAGCGAAACACCATATATTTT. Variable domain in full (rest from reference TRBV9 and TRBJ1-3): DSGVTQTPKHLITATGQRVTLRCSPRSGDLSVYWYQQSLDQGLQFLIQYYNGEERAKGNILERFSAQQFPDLHSELNLSSLELGDSALYFCASSVVPGERNTIYFGEGSWLTVV.

The rearrangement uses TRBV12-3 or TRBV12-4 and TRBJ2-7, with D perhaps TRBD2 (5 bases). Trimming shortened V by 6 bases and J by 4 bases, and 19 bases separated the two germline ends. The CDR3 consists of 15 residues. CDR3 sequence: CASRMGDLLGYEQYF. The CDR3 bases are TGTGCCAGCAGGATGGGAGACCTTTTGGGTTACGAGCAGTACTTC.

This clonotype has ten or more counts. V and J are TRBV11-2 and TRBJ2-1; either TRBD1 or TRBD2 may supply D (6 bases each). V lost 5 bases to trimming and J lost 8 bases, with 22 bases between them. The CDR3 contains 16 residues. Germline V gene data show CDR1 as SGHAT and CDR2 as FQNNGV. CDR3: CASSPSGALNIYEQFF. DNA of the CDR3: TGTGCCAGCAGCCCCTCGGGGGCCTTAAATATTTATGAGCAGTTCTTC.